Listed below are T cell receptor beta chains from one sample, sequenced in a study of cytomegalovirus exposure and HLA in healthy donors. TCRdb keeps only in-frame clones here, not all; method: immunoSEQ multiplex PCR. The sample yields 150,000 to 200,000 clones, approximately 85% seen once. Sequencing used PBMCs. The origin of the receptors is a girl under 10 years old in good health and CMV-seropositive. CDR3s include the opening cysteine and the closing phenylalanine or tryptophan. The order of the fields is clone size, J gene, D gene, V gene, CDR3 DNA, CDR3 protein. D genes are given only for firm matches. The size entry is marked missing in some rows and otherwise reads once, few, many or a size class.

NA	TRBJ1-2	NA	TRBV29-1	TGCAGCGTTTCTGCGGGGGACTATGGCTACACCTTC	CSVSAGDYGYTF
NA	TRBJ2-1	TRBD2	TRBV4-1	TGCGCCAGCAGCCTCACCCCCCCTAGCGGGTCACACAATGAGCAGTTCTTC	CASSLTPPSGSHNEQFF
NA	TRBJ2-7	TRBD1	TRBV7-7	TGTGCTAGCAGCCTAGAGACAGGGCCCCACTACGAGCAGTACTTC	CASSLETGPHYEQYF
once	TRBJ2-1	NA	TRBV19	TGTGCCACCTCGCGCGAGGACAGCGCGTCCTACAATGAGCAGTTCTTC	CATSREDSASYNEQFF
NA	TRBJ2-5	TRBD2	TRBV30	TGTGCCTGGAGTGGGAGCGGGATGGAGACCCAGTACTTC	CAWSGSGMETQYF
NA	TRBJ2-4	NA	TRBV7-8	TGTGCCAGCAGCCGGGCCAAAAACATTCAGTACTTC	CASSRAKNIQYF
NA	TRBJ1-5	NA	TRBV5-1	TGCGCCAGCAGCTTACGGGGCAATCAGCCCCAGCATTTT	CASSLRGNQPQHF
few	TRBJ2-6	NA	TRBV2	TGTGCCAGCGGACAGCCCTCTGGGGCCAACGTCCTGACTTTC	CASGQPSGANVLTF
NA	TRBJ2-5	TRBD1	TRBV29-1	TGCAGCGTTGCGCCACAGGGGTTAGGGCAAGAGACCCAGTACTTC	CSVAPQGLGQETQYF
NA	TRBJ1-3	NA	TRBV7-8	TGTGCCAGCAGCTTCGTTGGACTAGCGGGAAACACCATATATTTT	CASSFVGLAGNTIYF
NA	TRBJ1-2	NA	TRBV6-1	TGTGCCAGGTATTCTAACTATGGCTACACCTTC	CARYSNYGYTF
NA	TRBJ2-1	TRBD1	TRBV29-1	TGCAGCGTTGAAGGGCATAGGACAGGTAATGAGCAGTTCTTC	CSVEGHRTGNEQFF
NA	TRBJ1-1	NA	TRBV30	TGTGCCTGGAGTGGGGGTAGGGGCGAAGCTTTCTTT	CAWSGGRGEAFF
NA	TRBJ1-1	TRBD1	TRBV5-4	TGTGCCAGCAGCTCGTCCGACAGGGGGCGGAACACTGAAGCTTTCTTT	CASSSSDRGRNTEAFF
NA	TRBJ2-3	NA	TRBV5-1	TGCGCCAGCTCCCCTGAGGGCCTCACAGATACGCAGTATTTT	CASSPEGLTDTQYF
NA	TRBJ2-7	NA	TRBV28	TGTGCCAGCAGTGCGTACGACAGTTCCTACGAGCAGTACTTC	CASSAYDSSYEQYF
NA	TRBJ2-1	NA	TRBV7-3	TGTGCCAGCAGCTTACAAGCGGACTACAATGAGCAGTTCTTC	CASSLQADYNEQFF
few	TRBJ1-1	TRBD1	TRBV28	TGTGCCAGCAGTCCACCGGGACAGGGGGCAGGAGACACTGAAGCTTTCTTT	CASSPPGQGAGDTEAFF
NA	TRBJ2-7	NA	TRBV5-1	TGCGCCAGCAGCCCCAGGGATTTCGGAAACGAGCAGTACTTC	CASSPRDFGNEQYF
few	TRBJ1-3	NA	TRBV29-1	TGCAGCGTCGCGGGACTCTCCCCTGAGGGAGACCACTCTGGAAACACCATATATTTT	CSVAGLSPEGDHSGNTIYF
NA	TRBJ1-4	TRBD1	TRBV19	TGTGCCAGTAGCACAGCTCGGGGGACAGGGAATGAAAAACTGTTTTTT	CASSTARGTGNEKLFF
NA	TRBJ2-7	NA	TRBV30	TGTGCCTGGAGTGTCAGGACCTACGAGCAGTACTTC	CAWSVRTYEQYF
NA	TRBJ2-5	NA	TRBV2	TGTGCCAGCACGAGGACTGCACAAGAGACCCAGTACTTC	CASTRTAQETQYF
NA	TRBJ1-2	TRBD1	TRBV28	TGTGCCAGCAGCGAAAGGACAGGGGGTATCAGCTATGGCTACACCTTC	CASSERTGGISYGYTF
NA	TRBJ1-2	TRBD1	TRBV6-1	TGTGCCAGCAGTGAGGGGACAGCCACCTATGGCTACACCTTC	CASSEGTATYGYTF
NA	TRBJ2-1	TRBD1	TRBV11-2	TGTGCCAGCAGCTTCTACGGGACAGGGTACAATGAGCAGTTCTTC	CASSFYGTGYNEQFF
NA	TRBJ1-3	NA	TRBV9	TGTGCCAGCAGCCTCAGGGAAACTGGAAACACCATATATTTT	CASSLRETGNTIYF
NA	TRBJ1-1	TRBD1	TRBV30	TGTGCCTGGAGGGACAGGGTAAACACTGAAGCTTTCTTT	CAWRDRVNTEAFF
few	TRBJ1-1	TRBD1	TRBV29-1	TGCAGCGTCGAAAGAGGGACAGAGAACACTGAAGCTTTCTTT	CSVERGTENTEAFF
NA	TRBJ2-7	TRBD2	TRBV5-1	TGCGCCAGCAGCTCCCGTCCGGGACTAGCGGGAGTTTCCTACGAGCAGTACTTC	CASSSRPGLAGVSYEQYF
NA	TRBJ2-3	NA	TRBV6-1	TGTGCCAGCAGTGAAGCGGCAGGCGCAGATACGCAGTATTTT	CASSEAAGADTQYF
NA	TRBJ2-1	TRBD2	TRBV5-1	TGCGCCAGCAGCCAGGCGACTAGCGGGAGGGACAATGAGCAGTTCTTC	CASSQATSGRDNEQFF
few	TRBJ1-6	TRBD1	TRBV5-1	TGCGCCAGCAGCACCCTAACAGGGGGGGCTAATTCACCCCTCCACTTT	CASSTLTGGANSPLHF
NA	TRBJ1-2	TRBD1	TRBV5-1	TGCGCCAGCAGCTTGGGACAGGGGGGCTATGGCTACACCTTC	CASSLGQGGYGYTF
NA	TRBJ2-7	TRBD1	TRBV9	TGTGCCAGCAGCCCCGGGACAGGGGGTATAGAGCAGTACTTC	CASSPGTGGIEQYF
NA	TRBJ2-7	TRBD1	TRBV30	TGTGCCTGGAGCGTCGGGACAGGGGTCCACGAGCAGTACTTC	CAWSVGTGVHEQYF
NA	TRBJ1-2	TRBD1	TRBV23-1	TGCGCCAGCAGTCATAGGGGGCAGTGGATGTATGGCTACACCTTC	CASSHRGQWMYGYTF
NA	TRBJ2-1	NA	TRBV5-1	TGCGCCAGCAGCTTGGTCGGAGCGGACTCCTACAATGAGCAGTTCTTC	CASSLVGADSYNEQFF
NA	TRBJ2-7	NA	TRBV2	TGTGCCAGCAGGACAGGACGTAGAAGTTACGAGCAGTACTTC	CASRTGRRSYEQYF
few	TRBJ2-7	TRBD1	TRBV28	TGTGCCTCTTTACCCCGGGACAGGGCCTACGAGCAGTACTTC	CASLPRDRAYEQYF
NA	TRBJ2-7	NA	TRBV6-6	TGTGCCAGCAGTACAGATCAGAATGAGCAGTACTTC	CASSTDQNEQYF
NA	TRBJ1-4	NA	TRBV28	TGTGCCAGCAGTGACGGACAGTTCCTAAATGAAAAACTGTTTTTT	CASSDGQFLNEKLFF
NA	TRBJ2-1	NA	TRBV7-9	TGTGCCAGCAGCTTACATAGCGGATCCTACAATGAGCAGTTCTTC	CASSLHSGSYNEQFF